This T cell receptor (beta chain) was identified during a study of radiation and T cells in renal cell carcinoma. Data came from immunoSEQ multiplex PCR; TCRdb stores just in-frame clones and leaves some out. The data hold approximately 110,000 clones, with approximately 78% observed a single time. Study results and caveats: From baseline, blood top tumor clonotypes peaked at 2 weeks post-radiation.

The time point was: baseline pretreatment blood. Regarding treatment: 15 Gy SBRT to primary tumor, nephrectomy 4 weeks later. After SBRT, blood was collected at 2 and 4 weeks, plus baseline. The V and J ends lost 4 bases and 1 base respectively, with 10 bases between them. CDR3 length equals 14 residues. CDR1 and CDR2 from the germline V gene are MGHRA and YSYEKL. A remark on this clone: Its cognate antigen is unknown.

This clonotype was obtained from a woman aged 60-75 years with renal cell carcinoma. This specimen was blood, taken from a patient whose treatment included radiotherapy and nephrectomy. The V and J genes are TRBV4-1 and TRBJ1-1, with D unresolved. CDR3: CASSPSVKNTEAFF. In DNA form, the CDR3 reads TGCGCCAGCAGCCCCTCTGTTAAGAACACTGAAGCTTTCTTT.